This T cell receptor beta chain was observed in a study of cytomegalovirus exposure and HLA in healthy donors. Whole-study results and caveats: Accurate prediction of HLA-A and HLA-B alleles (for most subjects) was reportedly achieved from TCR beta sequences. More clonal expansion characterized HLA-associated TCR beta chains than equally common others in a later analysis. Most CMV-associated TCR beta chains were later found to appear HLA-restricted. CMV serostatus was the sole immune exposure data available.

This clone came up a few times. The antigen remains undetermined. From germline, CDR1 is SNHLY and CDR2 FYNNEI. There are 14 residues in the CDR3. V was pared by 6 bases and J by 7 bases, with 8 bases of the junction left unmatched. Primers included in the PCR were 60 Vbeta and 13 Jbeta primers. TCRdb's table, derived via immunoSEQ multiplex PCR, lists solely in-frame clones and lacks some. The data contain around 130,000 clones, around 8.5% of them singletons. The V call is TRBV2, the J call TRBJ2-7, with TRBD2 identical over 11 bases. Specimen: PBMCs. The TCR was taken from a middle-aged man in good health and CMV-seronegative. The CDR3 nucleotides are TGTGCCAGCAGACAACTAGCGGGGGTGGGTGAGCAGTACTTC. Amino acids: CASRQLAGVGEQYF.